The clone carrying this T cell receptor (beta chain) has only one observation. These data originate in a study of blood T cell repertoires in COVID-19. Study-wide background: Samples came from the United States, Italy and Spain, spanning acute and convalescent COVID-19. The cDNA or gDNA used as material had been derived from T cells, B-cell-depleted T cells, or PBMCs.

V gave up 3 bases and J gave up 11 bases; unmatched junction bases: 6. This CDR3 contains 13 residues. CDR1 and CDR2 (germline): LNHDA, SQIVND (reference sequence). Per the authors' pipeline: Reference gene primer amplification gave nucleated cell count estimates. Assay: immunoSEQ multiplex PCR; the TCRdb copy retains only in-frame clones and omits some. Clonal size and the V and J genes are those of that table, whereas D and trimming came from the DNA. This table has approximately 29,000 clones, approximately 79% appearing once. What was sequenced was peripheral blood. The chain carries TRBV19 and TRBJ1-5; 8 bases are a match to TRBD1. This receptor was obtained from a boy aged 2 to 10 with active or convalescent COVID-19. The CDR3 DNA follows: TGTGCCAGTAGTATGGACAGGGACACGACCCAGCATTTT. Translating gives CASSMDRDTTQHF.